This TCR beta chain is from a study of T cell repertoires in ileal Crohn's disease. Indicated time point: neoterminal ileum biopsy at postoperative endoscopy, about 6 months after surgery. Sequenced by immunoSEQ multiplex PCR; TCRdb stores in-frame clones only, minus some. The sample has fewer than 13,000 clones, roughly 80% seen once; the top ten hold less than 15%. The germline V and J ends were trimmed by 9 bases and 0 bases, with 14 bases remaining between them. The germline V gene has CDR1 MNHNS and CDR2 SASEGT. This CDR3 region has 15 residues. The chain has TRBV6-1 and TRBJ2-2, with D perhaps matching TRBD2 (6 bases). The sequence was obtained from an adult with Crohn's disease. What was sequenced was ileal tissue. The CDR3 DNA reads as TGTGCCAGTGCTTGGGGACTTTCGAACACCGGGGAGCTGTTTTTT. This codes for CASAWGLSNTGELFF.